This paragraph reports one T cell receptor beta chain. The data were taken from a study of T cell changes during pregnancy in multiple sclerosis. Only in-frame clones appear in the TCRdb table, and some are missing; sequencing was by immunoSEQ multiplex PCR. The sample lists approximately 110,000 clones, more than 85% occurring once. CDR3 size: 16 residues. V was cut by 3 bases and J by 3 bases, with 17 bases left in between. Germline assignment: CDR1 SEHNR and CDR2 FQNEAQ (reference sequence). This receptor was taken from a female donor with multiple sclerosis, enrolled in a pregnancy study. The chain uses TRBV7-9 and TRBJ1-2; D is uncertain. Sequenced here: peripheral blood, sampled in the third trimester of pregnancy. The CDR3 DNA is TGTGCCAGCAGCTTGCTTGCGGGAACTAACGACTATGGCTACACCTTC. It specifies CASSLLAGTNDYGYTF.